Each of the 8 T cell receptor beta chains below was sequenced from the same sample in a study of molecular identifiers for immune sequencing clone quantification. TCRdb re-called the PCR reads through MiXCR, storing one row per CDR3 protein. The sample lists about half a million distinct CDR3 sequences; about 20% were seen once. The sample taken for sequencing was naive CD8+ T cells from blood, with Jurkat cell RNA spiked in. Subset: FACS-sorted CD8+CD4-CCR7+CD45RA+ naive T cells. These receptor sequences come from a human donor in good health. Some libraries in this study had Jurkat cell RNA spiked in.

This clonotype was observed at least ten times. This chain uses TRBV27 with TRBJ2-3; 10 nucleotides align to TRBD2. CDR3 length equals 16 residues. Germline CDR1 MNHEY, CDR2 SMNVEV (reference sequence). V was clipped by 0 bases and J by 5 bases; unmatched bases: 5. CDR3 DNA sequence: TGTGCCAGCAGTTTATCAGCGGGGGGGCTTGGAGATACGCAGTATTTT. It encodes CASSLSAGGLGDTQYF.

This clonotype has ten or more counts. The CDR3 protein is CASSLSGNEKLFF. CDR3 in DNA: TGTGCCAGCAGTTTATCAGGGAATGAAAAACTGTTTTTT. The chain recombines TRBV27 with TRBJ1-4; D gene uncertain. Germline V lookup: CDR1 MNHEY, CDR2 SMNVEV (reference sequence). V shed 0 bases and J shed 5 bases, with 4 bases lying between them. The CDR3 spans 13 residues.

In nucleotides, the CDR3 is TGCAGTGCTATTACCCGGGACCGAATACATAATTCACCCCTCCACTTT. Its translation: CSAITRDRIHNSPLHF. The chain uses TRBV20-1 and TRBJ1-6; D is possibly TRBD1 (5 bases). CDR3 length: 16 amino acids. Trimming stripped 4 bases from V and 5 bases from J, with 18 bases between. The germline CDR1 and CDR2 sequences are DFQATT and SNEGSKA (reference sequence).

A word on this clonotype: A clone one base away is much larger, so this may be a read error. This rearrangement joins TRBV4-1 to TRBJ1-1, with TRBD1 as a possible D gene (5 bases). Germline CDR1 and CDR2: MGHRA and YSYEKL. Trimming cost V 3 bases and J 4 bases, with 9 bases left between them. This CDR3 has 13 amino acids. CDR3 sequence reads: CASSQGGSTEAFF. CDR3 coding DNA: TGCGCCAGCAGCCAGGGGGGTTCCACTGAAGCTTTCTTT.

The chain joins TRBV9 to TRBJ1-2; tentative D call: TRBD1 (5 bases). The V gene's germline CDR1 is SGDLS and CDR2 YYNGEE. V lost 4 bases and J 6 bases, leaving 19 bases between the germline ends. This CDR3 has 15 residues. Here the CDR3 reads CASSSWEGPMDGYTF. In nucleotides, the CDR3 is TGTGCCAGCAGCTCCTGGGAGGGGCCGATGGATGGCTACACCTTC.

The V gene is TRBV5-1, the J gene TRBJ2-7, with D uncertain. V shed 0 bases and J shed 1 base, with 11 bases lying between them. Per germline, CDR1 SGHRS and CDR2 YFSETQ. The CDR3 spans 15 residues. CDR3: CASSLESASSYEQYF. In DNA form, the CDR3 reads TGCGCCAGCAGCTTGGAATCTGCGTCATCCTACGAGCAGTACTTC.

This clonotype was counted only a few times. This chain uses TRBV7-6 with TRBJ2-7; D not resolved. Germline lookup yields CDR1 SGHVS and CDR2 FNYEAQ. The germline V and J ends were trimmed by 1 base and 6 bases, with 7 bases remaining between them. This CDR3 comprises 12 residues. CDR3: CASSLGNGEQYF. The CDR3 nucleotides read TGTGCCAGCAGCTTAGGCAATGGCGAGCAGTACTTC.

This clonotype was observed a handful of times. The J gene is TRBJ2-7, the V gene TRBV5-3; a weak D match, TRBD2 (6 bases). TRBV5-3 falls under the ORF class, with uncertain function. The CDR3 runs 14 residues. V was cut by 8 bases and J by 6 bases, with 21 bases left in between. CDR3 nucleotides: TGTGCCAGCAGCCAACTAGCCTACACCCCCGAGCAGTACTTC. It encodes CASSQLAYTPEQYF.